The 16 T cell receptor beta chains below all came from one sample that was sequenced in a study of blood T cell repertoires in COVID-19 (dated by TCRdb to the early 2020s). Libraries were prepared through the immunoSEQ multiplex PCR assay. Sourced from immuneACCESS, this table was stored by TCRdb with only in-frame sequences that have V and J called. A share of the clones is absent; for the studies checked, an unresolved V gene accounts for under half, and the remainder has no known explanation. The sample has some 350,000 clones on record, around 83% of them singletons. Jointly, the top ten make up around 3% of the sample. The sequencing sample was made of peripheral blood. The receptors were sampled from a man younger than 45 with active or convalescent COVID-19.

CDR3 residues: CASSPGGEAFF. In DNA, the CDR3 is TGCGCCAGCAGCCCAGGTGGTGAAGCTTTCTTT. The rearrangement joins TRBV4-1 to TRBJ1-1, with D hard to call. The V gene lost 4 bases and the J gene lost 7 bases, with 7 bases spanning the gap. This CDR3 is built from 11 residues. The germline V gene has CDR1 MGHRA and CDR2 YSYEKL.

In its sample, this clone was seen a few times. DNA of the CDR3: TGTGCCAGCAGCCTTGGGGACAGCTCCGTGGGGGAAAAACTGTTTTTT. This translates into CASSLGDSSVGEKLFF. The rearrangement uses TRBV3-1 (or the pseudogene TRBV3-2) and TRBJ1-4; 7 nucleotides match TRBD1. Losses at the gene ends were 4 bases for V and 8 bases for J; bases not matched to a gene: 13. Germline loops: CDR1 LGHDT, CDR2 YNNKEL (reference sequence). The CDR3 totals 16 residues.

The chain uses TRBV5-1 and TRBJ2-7, with 8 bases lining up with TRBD1. V trimming: 2 bases; J trimming: 0 bases; junction bases outside the gene matches: 10. The CDR3 runs to 17 residues. Per the germline V gene, CDR1 is SGHRS and CDR2 is YFSETQ. The CDR3 reads CASSLSPQGVASYEQYF. The CDR3 nucleotides are TGCGCCAGCAGCTTATCCCCACAGGGGGTGGCCTCCTACGAGCAGTACTTC.

V gene TRBV30 combines with J gene TRBJ1-1, with 7 bases aligning to TRBD1. The CDR3 length is 12 residues. V gave up 3 bases and J gave up 5 bases; unmatched junction bases: 3. Germline V gene data show CDR1 as GTSNPN and CDR2 as SVGIG (reference sequence). CDR3 protein: CAWRTGRTEAFF. Here the CDR3 DNA reads TGTGCCTGGAGGACAGGGAGGACTGAAGCTTTCTTT.

The chain uses TRBV7-3 and TRBJ2-1; D is undetermined. The V gene lost 3 bases and the J gene lost 3 bases, with 6 bases spanning the gap. CDR3 size: 13 residues. Per the germline V gene, CDR1 is SGHTA and CDR2 is FQGTGA. The CDR3 sequence: CASSLSVYNEQFF. The DNA of the CDR3 is TGTGCCAGCAGCTTGTCAGTCTACAATGAGCAGTTCTTC.

The count of this clone is one. The chain combines TRBV6-5 with TRBJ2-7; maybe TRBD2 (5 bases). Germline loops: CDR1 MNHEY, CDR2 SVGAGI. The CDR3 consists of 14 residues. The ends were cut back, 0 bases at V and 3 bases at J, with 9 bases in the middle. In DNA, the CDR3 is TGTGCCAGCAGTTACTCCAGGAGGCACTACGAGCAGTACTTC. It yields the protein CASSYSRRHYEQYF.

Points on this clone: Other DNA variants within this sample encode the same CDR3. The genes are TRBV7-9 and TRBJ1-6; D uncertain. The V and J ends lost 1 base and 10 bases respectively, with 5 bases between them. This CDR3 has 12 amino acids. Germline V gene data show CDR1 as SEHNR and CDR2 as FQNEAQ (reference sequence). The CDR3 sequence is CASSLGSSPLHF. In nucleotides, the CDR3 is TGTGCCAGCAGCTTAGGGAGCTCACCCCTCCACTTT.

The chain combines TRBV5-1 with TRBJ1-1, with 7 bases lining up with TRBD1. This CDR3 comprises 15 residues. The germline V gene has CDR1 SGHRS and CDR2 YFSETQ. V lost 3 bases and J lost 0; bases outside the gene matches: 5. The CDR3 protein is CASSSRTGMNTEAFF. CDR3 DNA: TGCGCCAGCAGCTCTCGGACAGGCATGAACACTGAAGCTTTCTTT.

The V gene is TRBV18, the J gene TRBJ1-2, with unresolved D. The CDR3 has 13 amino acids. Germline CDR1 and CDR2: KGHSH and LQKENI. V lost 8 bases and J lost 4, with 14 bases in between. In DNA form, the CDR3 reads TGTGCCAGCCTGATGCGGGAATCCTATGGCTACACCTTC. Translation gives CASLMRESYGYTF. Filled out from reference TRBV18 and TRBJ1-2, the complete variable domain reads NAGVMQNPRHLVRRRGQEARLRCSPMKGHSHVYWYRQLPEEGLKFMVYLQKENIIDESGMPKERFSAEFPKEGPSILRIQQVVRGDSAAYFCASLMRESYGYTFGSGTRLTVV.

This chain uses TRBV4-1 with TRBJ2-7; tentatively, D is TRBD1 (5 bases). This CDR3 is 15 amino acids long. The germline V gene encodes CDR1 MGHRA and CDR2 YSYEKL. V lost 4 bases and J 3 bases, leaving 16 bases between the germline ends. Here the CDR3 DNA reads TGCGCCAGCAGCCCCCTACCCGGGCAGGGCTACGAGCAGTACTTC. Encoded protein: CASSPLPGQGYEQYF.

The chain is built from TRBV5-8 and TRBJ1-4; 9 bases align to TRBD1. CDR3 length: 16 residues. Germline CDR1 and CDR2: SGHTS and YDEGEE. The V gene end was trimmed by 2 bases and the J gene end by 6 bases; junction bases not matched to a gene: 8. The CDR3 bases are TGTGCCAGCAGCTTTTCCGGGACAGGGATGGATGAAAAACTGTTTTTT. Translated, it gives CASSFSGTGMDEKLFF.

The J gene is TRBJ1-5, the V gene TRBV6-6; 11 bases are a match to TRBD1. The CDR3 is 16 amino acids. The germline gives CDR1 MNHNY, CDR2 SVGAGI (reference sequence). The J segment lost 3 bases and the V segment lost 5 bases, leaving 6 bases of the junction unmatched. CDR3: CASSHPGQGVNQPQHF. CDR3 nucleotides: TGTGCCAGCAGTCACCCGGGACAGGGGGTCAATCAGCCCCAGCATTTT.

The chain couples TRBV2 to TRBJ1-1; D uncertain. Germline-derived CDR1 and CDR2 are SNHLY and FYNNEI. The CDR3 sequence is 12 residues long. V lost 6 bases and J lost 0, with 5 bases in between. As DNA, the CDR3 is TGTGCCAGCAGGAGAGTGAACACTGAAGCTTTCTTT. Protein product: CASRRVNTEAFF.

The chain combines TRBV7-3 with TRBJ2-2; weak D call: TRBD2 (7 bases). The CDR3 sequence is 15 residues long. V was cut by 1 base and J by 2 bases, with 8 bases left in between. Germline CDR1 is SGHTA and CDR2 is FQGTGA. The CDR3 nucleotides read TGTGCCAGCAGCTTAAGGGGGGGCAACACCGGGGAGCTGTTTTTT. Protein sequence: CASSLRGGNTGELFF.

This chain joins TRBV7-9 and TRBJ1-2; D remains unclear. V was cut by 5 bases and J by 1 base, with 8 bases left in between. The CDR3 is 13 amino acids. CDR1 and CDR2 from the germline V gene are SEHNR and FQNEAQ (reference sequence). The CDR3 bases are TGTGCCAGCAGCACCGGGGTTAACTATGGCTACACCTTC. Translating gives CASSTGVNYGYTF.

The chain uses TRBV2 and TRBJ2-2; 9 nucleotides agree with TRBD1. Germline V gives CDR1 SNHLY, CDR2 FYNNEI. V lost 7 bases, J lost 6 bases, and 12 bases stayed unmatched. The CDR3 totals 16 residues. The CDR3 DNA reads TGTGCCAGCACTCGCCCGGGACAGGGATGGCCCGGGGAGCTGTTTTTT. Translation gives CASTRPGQGWPGELFF.